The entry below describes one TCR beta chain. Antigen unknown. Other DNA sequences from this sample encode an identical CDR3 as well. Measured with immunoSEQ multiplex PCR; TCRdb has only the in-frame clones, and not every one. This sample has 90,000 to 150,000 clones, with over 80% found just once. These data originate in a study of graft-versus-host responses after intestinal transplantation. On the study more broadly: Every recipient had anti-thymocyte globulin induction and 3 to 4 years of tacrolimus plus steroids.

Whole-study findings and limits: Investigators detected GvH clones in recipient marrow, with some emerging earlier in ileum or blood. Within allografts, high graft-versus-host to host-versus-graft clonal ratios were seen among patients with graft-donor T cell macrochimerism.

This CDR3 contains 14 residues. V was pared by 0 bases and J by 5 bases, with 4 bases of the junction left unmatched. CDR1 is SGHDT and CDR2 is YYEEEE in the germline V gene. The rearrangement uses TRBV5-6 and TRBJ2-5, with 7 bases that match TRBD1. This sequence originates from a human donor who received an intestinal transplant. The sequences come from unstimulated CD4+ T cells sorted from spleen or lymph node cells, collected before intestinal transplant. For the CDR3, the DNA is TGTGCCAGCAGCTTGGGAGGGGGCCAGGAGACCCAGTACTTC. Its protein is CASSLGGGQETQYF.